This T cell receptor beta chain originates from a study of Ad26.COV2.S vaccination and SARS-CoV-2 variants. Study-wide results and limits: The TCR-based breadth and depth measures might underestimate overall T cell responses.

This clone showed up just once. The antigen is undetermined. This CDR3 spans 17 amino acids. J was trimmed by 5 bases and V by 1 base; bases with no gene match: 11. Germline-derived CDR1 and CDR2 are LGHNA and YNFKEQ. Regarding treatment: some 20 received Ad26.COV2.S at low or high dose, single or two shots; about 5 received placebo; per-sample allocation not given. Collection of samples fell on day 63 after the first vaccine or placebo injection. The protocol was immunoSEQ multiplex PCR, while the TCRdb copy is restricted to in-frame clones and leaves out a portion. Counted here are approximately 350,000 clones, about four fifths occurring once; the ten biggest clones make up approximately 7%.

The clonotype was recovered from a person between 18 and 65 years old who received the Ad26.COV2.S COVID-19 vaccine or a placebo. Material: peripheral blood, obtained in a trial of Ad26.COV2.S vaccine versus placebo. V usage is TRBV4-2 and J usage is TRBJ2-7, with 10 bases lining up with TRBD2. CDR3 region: CASSQAQETSGRDEQYF. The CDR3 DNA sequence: TGTGCCAGCAGCCAAGCCCAGGAGACTAGCGGGCGGGACGAGCAGTACTTC.